The entry below gives a single TCR beta chain sequence along with its context. V shed 5 bases, J shed 15 bases, and the junction held 13 bases outside the gene matches. This CDR3 comprises 13 residues. Germline-derived CDR1 and CDR2 are LNHNV and YYDKDF (reference sequence). This sample is part of a study of cytomegalovirus exposure and HLA in healthy donors. PCR involved 60 Vbeta and 13 Jbeta primers. Here immunoSEQ multiplex PCR was the method, and the copy in TCRdb shows in-frame clones only, minus some. This repertoire shows some 190,000 clones, around 80% found once; its top ten account for 1.4%.

V and J are TRBV15 and TRBJ2-3; 8 bases fit TRBD1. The sequencing input was PBMCs. This clonotype was obtained from a girl aged 5 to 17 in good health and CMV-seropositive. CDR3 sequence: CATSAQTGTGDYF. The CDR3 nucleotides are TGTGCCACCAGCGCCCAAACCGGGACAGGTGACTATTTT.